This T cell receptor (beta chain) was sequenced in a study of blood T cell repertoires in COVID-19. Study-wide context: From T cells, B-cell-depleted T cells, or PBMCs came the material, which was cDNA or gDNA.

The protocol was immunoSEQ multiplex PCR, while the TCRdb copy is restricted to in-frame clones and leaves out a portion. The table shows roughly 60,000 clones, with approximately 88% occurring only once. Enrolled during active infection, Seattle patients were then followed longitudinally. Germline-derived CDR1 and CDR2 are KGHSH and LQKENI. The trim removed 5 bases at V and 2 bases at J, leaving 7 bases unmatched. The CDR3 runs 16 residues. The TCR sequence derives from a man aged 25-45 years with COVID-19, enrolled during active disease. The rearrangement uses TRBV18 and TRBJ1-1; 11 bases are shared with TRBD1. The sample comprised peripheral blood. The CDR3 protein is CASSGGQGGRNTEAFF. CDR3 DNA sequence: TGTGCCAGCTCAGGGGGACAGGGGGGAAGAAACACTGAAGCTTTCTTT. Looking up the rest from reference TRBV18 and TRBJ1-1 gives the full variable domain: NAGVMQNPRHLVRRRGQEARLRCSPMKGHSHVYWYRQLPEEGLKFMVYLQKENIIDESGMPKERFSAEFPKEGPSILRIQQVVRGDSAAYFCASSGGQGGRNTEAFFGQGTRLTVV.